A selection of T cell receptor beta chains follows, all from one sample in a study of blood T cells in healthy people across ages. TCRdb reanalysed the 5' RACE reads using MiXCR and keeps one entry per CDR3 protein. The sample records hundreds of thousands of distinct CDR3 sequences, around 41% being singletons. Material: blood. Receptors originate from a man older than 75 in good health. Both conserved end residues are part of each CDR3. D genes are given only for firm matches. Some rows have no size entry. The others give once, few or many, or a class for an expanded clone.

.	TRBV20-1	.	TRBJ2-2	TGCAGTGCTAAGCCAGTTTCGAACACCGGGGAGCTGTTTTTT	CSAKPVSNTGELFF
.	TRBV6-5	.	TRBJ2-1	TGTGCCAGCAGTTTCAGGGGAAGTGAGCAGTTCTTC	CASSFRGSEQFF
.	TRBV3-1	.	TRBJ2-7	TGTGCCAGCAGCCTTACTACAGGGTTGGGCAGCTACGAGCAGTACTTC	CASSLTTGLGSYEQYF
TRBD2	TRBV27	.	TRBJ2-3	TGTGCCAGCAGTCTTAACGGGCGGGAGATCTCCCGCACAGATACGCAGTATTTT	CASSLNGREISRTDTQYF
.	TRBV7-2	few	TRBJ1-5	TGTGCCAGCAGCTTAGCATTTGCGGGGGGTGGGGGACAGCCCCAGCATTTT	CASSLAFAGGGGQPQHF
.	TRBV24-1	.	TRBJ2-7	TGTGCCACCAGTGATAACTCCGGCAGCTCCTACAATGAGCAGTACTTC	CATSDNSGSSYNEQYF
.	TRBV7-9	few	TRBJ1-2	TGTGCCAGCAGCTTAGTGGCGGGCGGAGGCTACACCTTC	CASSLVAGGGYTF
.	TRBV6-1	many	TRBJ2-1	TGTGCCAGCAGTGCCCACAATGAGCAGTTCTTC	CASSAHNEQFF
.	TRBV7-2	many	TRBJ1-2	TGTGCCAGCAGCTCGGGCAGGGGATATGGCTACACCTTC	CASSSGRGYGYTF
.	TRBV6-5	.	TRBJ2-5	TGTGCCAGCAGCTTGACTAGAAGGGAGACCCAGTACTTC	CASSLTRRETQYF
TRBD2	TRBV7-2	.	TRBJ2-5	TGTGCCAGCAGTCGCCTAACCGGGACTAGCGGGGGGAGGCAAGAGACCCAGTACTTC	CASSRLTGTSGGRQETQYF
.	TRBV21-1	once	TRBJ1-3	TGTGCCAGCAGCAAAGCGGAATCCATCGGCCACTCTGGAAACACCATATATTTT	CASSKAESIGHSGNTIYF
.	TRBV25-1	.	TRBJ2-5	TGTGCCAGCAGTGACTCCAAGCTTGCAGGGCCAGAGACCCAGTACTTC	CASSDSKLAGPETQYF
.	TRBV3-1	.	TRBJ2-1	TGTGCCAGCAGCCAAGATCCCGCGGTTCGCAATGAGCAGTTCTTC	CASSQDPAVRNEQFF
.	TRBV5-1	.	TRBJ2-5	TGCGCCTGCAGCCCTGAAGCTTTAGGAGAGACCCAGTACTTC	CACSPEALGETQYF
TRBD1	TRBV12-3/TRBV12-4	few	TRBJ2-5	TGTGCCAGCAGTTTAGCCCTAGGACAGGGAGGAGAGACCCAGTACTTC	CASSLALGQGGETQYF
.	TRBV7-8	many	TRBJ2-1	TGTGCCAGCAGCTTACAGGACTCCTACAATGAGCAGTTCTTC	CASSLQDSYNEQFF
.	TRBV5-1	.	TRBJ2-7	TGCGCCAGCAGCTTGGTGGCGGGGGCGCTTGGCGAGCAGTACTTC	CASSLVAGALGEQYF
TRBD2	TRBV29-1	many	TRBJ2-1	TGCAGCGTTTTTAGCGGGATGGGTTACAATGAGCAGTTCTTC	CSVFSGMGYNEQFF
.	TRBV7-3	.	TRBJ2-6	TGTGCCAGCAGCTTAGGGGGTGGCGTCTCTGGGGCCAACGTCCTGACTTTC	CASSLGGGVSGANVLTF
TRBD2	TRBV6-4	.	TRBJ2-3	TGTGCCAGCAGTGAAGGGACTAGCCTAGATACGCAGTATTTT	CASSEGTSLDTQYF
TRBD1	TRBV25-1	few	TRBJ1-1	TGTGCCAGCACACGGACAGGGAGTACTGAAGCTTTCTTT	CASTRTGSTEAFF
TRBD1	TRBV5-1	.	TRBJ2-7	TGCGCCAGCAGCCTAACATCGACAGGGGACCCCCACGAGCAGTACTTC	CASSLTSTGDPHEQYF
TRBD1	TRBV12-3/TRBV12-4	.	TRBJ1-2	TGTGCCAGCAGTTTGACCAGGGGGGCCGGTGGCTACACCTTC	CASSLTRGAGGYTF
TRBD2	TRBV7-9	.	TRBJ2-1	TGTGCCAGCAGCTCCGTTGGGGGGAGGGTTTACAATGAGCAGTTCTTC	CASSSVGGRVYNEQFF
.	TRBV7-8	.	TRBJ2-1	TGTGCCGGCAGCTTAGATCTACAGGGCGAGCAGTTCTTC	CAGSLDLQGEQFF
.	TRBV18	.	TRBJ2-5	TGTGCCAGCTCACAAGACAGGATACAAGAGACCCAGTACTTC	CASSQDRIQETQYF
.	TRBV4-2	many	TRBJ2-5	TGTGCCAGCAGCCAAGCCACCACTAGCAAAGAGACCCAGTACTTC	CASSQATTSKETQYF
.	TRBV3-1	.	TRBJ1-2	TGTGCCAGCAGCCCTCCGGGGAACTACTATGGCTACACCTTC	CASSPPGNYYGYTF
.	TRBV29-1	many	TRBJ2-1	TGCAGCGTTGAAATTTGGGATAGCTCCTACAATGAGCAGTTCTTC	CSVEIWDSSYNEQFF
TRBD1	TRBV20-1	.	TRBJ2-5	TGCAGTGCTAGCACCGGGACAGGGGTGCTGGAGACCCAGTACTTC	CSASTGTGVLETQYF
.	TRBV6-1	few	TRBJ2-7	TGTGCCAGCAGTGAAGAGACCGGGACAAGCTCCTACGAGCAGTACTTC	CASSEETGTSSYEQYF
.	TRBV7-9	.	TRBJ1-2	TGTGCCAGCAGCTTAGGGGGAATCGACACGGGCTACACCTTC	CASSLGGIDTGYTF
TRBD1	TRBV7-2	few	TRBJ2-3	TGTGCCAGCAGTCCCCAGTCGGGACAGGTGATTCTAGATACGCAGTATTTT	CASSPQSGQVILDTQYF
.	TRBV20-1	.	TRBJ1-5	TGCAGTGCTTTTTCGGACAGTAGAGGCCTCAGGCAGCCCCAGCATTTT	CSAFSDSRGLRQPQHF
.	TRBV7-2	.	TRBJ2-7	TGTGCCAGCAGCTCAGCCCGAGGGGTCTACGAGCAGTACTTC	CASSSARGVYEQYF
TRBD2	TRBV7-6	.	TRBJ2-3	TGTGCCAGCAGCTTACCCCCTAGCGGCGACACAGATACGCAGTATTTT	CASSLPPSGDTDTQYF
.	TRBV27	.	TRBJ2-2	TGTGCCAGCAGTTCGGTTACCGGGGAGCTGTTTTTT	CASSSVTGELFF
TRBD1	TRBV6-5	.	TRBJ2-6	TGTGCCAGCAGAGCCAGGGGGTCTGGGGCCAACGTCCTGACTTTC	CASRARGSGANVLTF
.	TRBV20-1	.	TRBJ2-3	TGCAGTGCTAGATTGCTCACGGGCCTTGCAGATACGCAGTATTTT	CSARLLTGLADTQYF
.	TRBV4-3	.	TRBJ2-2	TGCGCCAGCAGGGCGCAGTTGTCGAACACCGGGGAGCTGTTTTTT	CASRAQLSNTGELFF
TRBD1	TRBV11-2	.	TRBJ1-2	TGTGCCAGCAGCTTAGCTCATGGACAGGGAGCGTACACCTTC	CASSLAHGQGAYTF
.	TRBV12-3/TRBV12-4	few	TRBJ1-2	TGTGCCAGCAGCTTACAGGCGGAGGGCTATGGCTACACCTTC	CASSLQAEGYGYTF
TRBD1	TRBV10-3	.	TRBJ1-5	TGTGCCATCGGGGACAGCCTAGGCAATCAGCCCCAGCATTTT	CAIGDSLGNQPQHF
.	TRBV7-3	many	TRBJ2-1	TGTGCCAGCAGCTTAAACCCCCCAACCAATGAGCAGTTCTTC	CASSLNPPTNEQFF
TRBD2	TRBV4-2	.	TRBJ2-7	TGTGCCAGCAGCCAAGATGGGCTAGCGGGTTACAATGAGCAGTACTTC	CASSQDGLAGYNEQYF
.	TRBV3-1	.	TRBJ2-6	TGTGCCAGCAGCCAAGTAATGGGAGGGACAGGTCTCTCTGGGGCCAACGTCCTGACTTTC	CASSQVMGGTGLSGANVLTF
.	TRBV29-1	many	TRBJ2-1	TGCAGCGTTGAAGATTTCGGGGGGCTCTCCTACAATGAGCAGTTCTTC	CSVEDFGGLSYNEQFF
.	TRBV5-6	.	TRBJ2-7	TGTGCCAGCAGCTTGGATACAGGGTTCGGGTATTACGAGCAGTACTTC	CASSLDTGFGYYEQYF